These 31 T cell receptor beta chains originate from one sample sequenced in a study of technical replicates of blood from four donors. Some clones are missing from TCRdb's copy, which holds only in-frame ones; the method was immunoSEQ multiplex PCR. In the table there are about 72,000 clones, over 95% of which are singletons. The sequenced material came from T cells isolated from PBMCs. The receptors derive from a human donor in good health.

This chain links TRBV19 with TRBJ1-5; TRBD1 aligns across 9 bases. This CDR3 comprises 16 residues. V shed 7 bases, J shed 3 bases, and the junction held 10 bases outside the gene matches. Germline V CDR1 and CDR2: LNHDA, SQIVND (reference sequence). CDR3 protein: CASTSGQGSPNQPQHF. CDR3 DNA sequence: TGTGCCAGTACCTCGGGACAGGGATCACCCAATCAGCCCCAGCATTTT.

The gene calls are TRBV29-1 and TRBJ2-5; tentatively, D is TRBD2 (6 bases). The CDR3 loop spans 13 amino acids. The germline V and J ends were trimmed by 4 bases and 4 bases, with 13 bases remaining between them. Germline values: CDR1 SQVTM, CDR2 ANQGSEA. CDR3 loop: CSVAFGGGETQYF. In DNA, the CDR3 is TGCAGCGTTGCGTTTGGGGGAGGAGAGACCCAGTACTTC. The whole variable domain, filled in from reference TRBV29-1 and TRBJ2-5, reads SAVISQKPSRDICQRGTSLTIQCQVDSQVTMMFWYRQQPGQSLTLIATANQGSEATYESGFVIDKFPISRPNLTFSTLTVSNMSPEDSSIYLCSVAFGGGETQYFGPGTRLLVL.

The CDR3 here is CASSSRTGGASPAYEQYF. The CDR3 DNA sequence: TGTGCCAGCAGCTCCCGGACAGGGGGCGCCTCCCCCGCCTACGAGCAGTACTTC. The chain uses TRBV5-4 and TRBJ2-7, with 11 bases fitting TRBD1. The trim removed 3 bases at V and 2 bases at J, leaving 13 bases unmatched. The CDR3 length is 18 residues. Germline V lookup: CDR1 SGHNT, CDR2 YYREEE (reference sequence).

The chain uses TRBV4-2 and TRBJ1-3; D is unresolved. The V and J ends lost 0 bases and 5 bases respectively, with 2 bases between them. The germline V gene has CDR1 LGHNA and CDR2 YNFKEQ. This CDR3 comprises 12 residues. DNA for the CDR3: TGTGCCAGCAGCCAAGACAGAAACACCATATATTTT. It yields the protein CASSQDRNTIYF.

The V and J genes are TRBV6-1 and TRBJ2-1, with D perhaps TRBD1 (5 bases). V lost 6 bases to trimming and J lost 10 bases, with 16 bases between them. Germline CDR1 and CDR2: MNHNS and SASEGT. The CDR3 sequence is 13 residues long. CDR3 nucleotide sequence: TGTGCCAGCAGACTCCTTAAGGGGCCCGAGCAGTTCTTC. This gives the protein CASRLLKGPEQFF.

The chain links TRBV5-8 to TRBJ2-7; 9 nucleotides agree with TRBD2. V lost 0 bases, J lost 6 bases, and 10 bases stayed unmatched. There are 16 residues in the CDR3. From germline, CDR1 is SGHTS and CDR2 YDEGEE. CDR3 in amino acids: CASSLAGGGALFEQYF. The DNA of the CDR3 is TGTGCCAGCAGCTTGGCCGGCGGGGGGGCCTTATTCGAGCAGTACTTC.

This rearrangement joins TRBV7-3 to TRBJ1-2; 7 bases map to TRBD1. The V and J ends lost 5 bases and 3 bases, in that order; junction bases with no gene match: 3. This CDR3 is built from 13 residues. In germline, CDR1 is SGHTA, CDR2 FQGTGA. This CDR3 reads CASSPGQDYGYTF. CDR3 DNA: TGTGCCAGCAGCCCAGGACAGGACTATGGCTACACCTTC.

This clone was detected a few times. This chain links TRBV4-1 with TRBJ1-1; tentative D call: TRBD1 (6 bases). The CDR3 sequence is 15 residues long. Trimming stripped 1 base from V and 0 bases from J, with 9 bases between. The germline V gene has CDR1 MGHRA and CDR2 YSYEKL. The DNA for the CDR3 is TGCGCCAGCAGCCAAGCCCAGGGGATGAACACTGAAGCTTTCTTT. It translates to CASSQAQGMNTEAFF.

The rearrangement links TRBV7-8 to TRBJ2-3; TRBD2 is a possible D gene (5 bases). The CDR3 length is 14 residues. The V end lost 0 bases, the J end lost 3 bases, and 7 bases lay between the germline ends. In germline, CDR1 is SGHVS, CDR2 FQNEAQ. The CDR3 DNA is TGTGCCAGCAGCTTAGCGAGGGCAACAGATACGCAGTATTTT. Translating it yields CASSLARATDTQYF. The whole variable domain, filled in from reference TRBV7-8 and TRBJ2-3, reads GAGVSQSPRYKVAKRGQDVALRCDPISGHVSLFWYQQALGQGPEFLTYFQNEAQLDKSGLPSDRFFAERPEGSVSTLKIQRTQQEDSAVYLCASSLARATDTQYFGPGTRLTVL.

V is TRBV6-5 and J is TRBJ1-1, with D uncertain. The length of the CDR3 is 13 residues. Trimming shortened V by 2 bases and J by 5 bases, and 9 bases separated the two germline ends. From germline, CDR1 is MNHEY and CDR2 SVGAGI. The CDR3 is CASSYGHTTEAFF. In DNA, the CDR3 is TGTGCCAGCAGTTACGGGCATACAACTGAAGCTTTCTTT.

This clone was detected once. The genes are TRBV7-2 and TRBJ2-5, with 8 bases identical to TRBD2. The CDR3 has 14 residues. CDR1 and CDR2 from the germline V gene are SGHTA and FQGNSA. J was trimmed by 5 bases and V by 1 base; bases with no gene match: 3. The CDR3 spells CASSLVPSGETQYF. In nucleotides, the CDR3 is TGTGCCAGCAGCTTAGTCCCTAGCGGGGAGACCCAGTACTTC.

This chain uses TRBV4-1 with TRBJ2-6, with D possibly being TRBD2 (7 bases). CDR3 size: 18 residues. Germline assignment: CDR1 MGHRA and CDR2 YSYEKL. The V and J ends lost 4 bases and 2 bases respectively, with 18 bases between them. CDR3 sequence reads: CASSPLGGGAAGANVLTF. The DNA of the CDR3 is TGCGCCAGCAGCCCGCTAGGAGGGGGGGCAGCTGGGGCCAACGTCCTGACTTTC.

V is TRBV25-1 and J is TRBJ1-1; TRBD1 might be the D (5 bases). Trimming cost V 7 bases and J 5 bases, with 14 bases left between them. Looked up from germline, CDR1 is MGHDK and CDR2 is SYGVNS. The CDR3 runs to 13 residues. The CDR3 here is CASKEMEGTEAFF. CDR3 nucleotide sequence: TGTGCCAGCAAAGAGATGGAGGGGACTGAAGCTTTCTTT.

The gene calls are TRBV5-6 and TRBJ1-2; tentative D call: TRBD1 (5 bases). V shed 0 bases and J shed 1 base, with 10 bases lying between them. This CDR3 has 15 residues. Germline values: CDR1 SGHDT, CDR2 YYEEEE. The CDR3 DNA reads TGTGCCAGCAGCTTGGACAGGACGTATAACTATGGCTACACCTTC. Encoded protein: CASSLDRTYNYGYTF.

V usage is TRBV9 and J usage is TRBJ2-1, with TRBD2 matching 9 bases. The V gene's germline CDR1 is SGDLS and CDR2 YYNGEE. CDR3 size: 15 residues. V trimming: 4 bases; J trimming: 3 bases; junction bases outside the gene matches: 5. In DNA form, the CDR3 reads TGTGCCAGCAGCCCCCCTAGCGGGGTCTACAATGAGCAGTTCTTC. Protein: CASSPPSGVYNEQFF.

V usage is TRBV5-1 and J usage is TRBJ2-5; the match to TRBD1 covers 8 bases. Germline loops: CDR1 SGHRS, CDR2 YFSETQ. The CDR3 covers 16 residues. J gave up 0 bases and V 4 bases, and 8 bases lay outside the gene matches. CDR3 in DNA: TGCGCCAGCAGCCACAACAGGGGGGATTACCAAGAGACCCAGTACTTC. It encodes CASSHNRGDYQETQYF.

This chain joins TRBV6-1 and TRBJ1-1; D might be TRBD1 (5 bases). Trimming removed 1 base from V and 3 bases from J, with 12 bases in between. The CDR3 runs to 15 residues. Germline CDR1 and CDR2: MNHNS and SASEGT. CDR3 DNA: TGTGCCAGCAGTGAAGGCGGGGGAGGACACACTGAAGCTTTCTTT. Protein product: CASSEGGGGHTEAFF.

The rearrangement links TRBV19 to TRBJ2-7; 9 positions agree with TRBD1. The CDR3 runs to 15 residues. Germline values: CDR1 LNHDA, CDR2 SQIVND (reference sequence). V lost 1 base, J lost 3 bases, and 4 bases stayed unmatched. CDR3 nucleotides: TGTGCCAGTAGTATAGTAGGGACAGGGCGCTACGAGCAGTACTTC. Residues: CASSIVGTGRYEQYF.

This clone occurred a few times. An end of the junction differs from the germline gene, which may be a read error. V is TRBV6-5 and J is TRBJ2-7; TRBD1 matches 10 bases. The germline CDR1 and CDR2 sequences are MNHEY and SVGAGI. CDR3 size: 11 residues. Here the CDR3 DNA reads TGTGCCAGCACCCTGGGACAGGGGCTTATCTTC. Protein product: CASTLGQGLIF.

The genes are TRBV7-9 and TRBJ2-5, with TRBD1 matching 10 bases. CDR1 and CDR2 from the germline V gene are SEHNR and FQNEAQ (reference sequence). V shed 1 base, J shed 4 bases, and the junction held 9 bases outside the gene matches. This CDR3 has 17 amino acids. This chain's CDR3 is CASSLGAGTGEIETQYF. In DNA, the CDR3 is TGTGCCAGCAGCTTAGGTGCCGGGACAGGGGAAATAGAGACCCAGTACTTC.

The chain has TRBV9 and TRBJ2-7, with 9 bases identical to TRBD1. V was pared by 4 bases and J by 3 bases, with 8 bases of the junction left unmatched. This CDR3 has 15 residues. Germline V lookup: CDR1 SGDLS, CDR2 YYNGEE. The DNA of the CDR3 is TGTGCCAGCAGCTCGGGACAGGGACCGGGCTACGAGCAGTACTTC. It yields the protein CASSSGQGPGYEQYF.

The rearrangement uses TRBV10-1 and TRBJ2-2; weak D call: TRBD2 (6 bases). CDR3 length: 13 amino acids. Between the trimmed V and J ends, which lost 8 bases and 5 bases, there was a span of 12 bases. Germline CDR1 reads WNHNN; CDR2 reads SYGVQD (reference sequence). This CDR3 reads CASGKGGTGELFF. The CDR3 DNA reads TGCGCCAGCGGGAAAGGAGGGACCGGGGAGCTGTTTTTT.

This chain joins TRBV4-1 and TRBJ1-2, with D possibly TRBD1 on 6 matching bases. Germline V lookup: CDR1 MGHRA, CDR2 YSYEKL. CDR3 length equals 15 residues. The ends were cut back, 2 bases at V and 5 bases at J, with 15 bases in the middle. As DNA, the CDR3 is TGCGCCAGCAGCCAACGGGACACCGACCTATATGGCTACACCTTC. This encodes CASSQRDTDLYGYTF.

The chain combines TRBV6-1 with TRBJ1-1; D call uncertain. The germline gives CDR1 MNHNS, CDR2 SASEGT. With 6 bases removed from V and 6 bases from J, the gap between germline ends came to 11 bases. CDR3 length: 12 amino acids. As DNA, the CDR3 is TGTGCCAGCAGAAGAGAGGACTCTGAAGCTTTCTTT. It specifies CASRREDSEAFF.

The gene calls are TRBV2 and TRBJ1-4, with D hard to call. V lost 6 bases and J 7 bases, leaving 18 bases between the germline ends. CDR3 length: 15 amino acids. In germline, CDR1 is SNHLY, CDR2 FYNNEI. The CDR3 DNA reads TGTGCCAGCAGCCAAGCGGGTACGGTTGGTGAAAAACTGTTTTTT. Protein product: CASSQAGTVGEKLFF.

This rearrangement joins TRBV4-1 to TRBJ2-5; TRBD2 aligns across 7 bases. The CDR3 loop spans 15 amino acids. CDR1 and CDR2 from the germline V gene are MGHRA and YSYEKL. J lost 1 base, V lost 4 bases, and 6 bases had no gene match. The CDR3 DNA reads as TGCGCCAGCAGCCGGGGAGGGACCTTCCAAGAGACCCAGTACTTC. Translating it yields CASSRGGTFQETQYF.

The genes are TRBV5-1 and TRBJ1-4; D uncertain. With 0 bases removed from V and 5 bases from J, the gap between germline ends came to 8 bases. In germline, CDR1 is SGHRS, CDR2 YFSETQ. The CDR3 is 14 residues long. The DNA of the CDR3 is TGCGCCAGCAGCTTGGCGGTAAACAATGAAAAACTGTTTTTT. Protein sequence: CASSLAVNNEKLFF.

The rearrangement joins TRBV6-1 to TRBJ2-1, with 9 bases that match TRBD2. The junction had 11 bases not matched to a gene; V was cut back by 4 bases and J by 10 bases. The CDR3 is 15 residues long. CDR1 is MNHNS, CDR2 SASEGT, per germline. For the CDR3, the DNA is TGTGCCAGCAGTGTTATGGTAGCGGGAGTCGGCGAGCAGTTCTTC. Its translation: CASSVMVAGVGEQFF.

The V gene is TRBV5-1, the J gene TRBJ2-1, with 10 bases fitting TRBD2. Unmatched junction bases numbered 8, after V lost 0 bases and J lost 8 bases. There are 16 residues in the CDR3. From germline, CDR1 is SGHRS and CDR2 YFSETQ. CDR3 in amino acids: CASSLAGTSDIYEQFF. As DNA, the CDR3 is TGCGCCAGCAGCTTGGCCGGGACTAGCGATATATATGAGCAGTTCTTC.

The DNA of the CDR3 is TGTGCCAGCAGTCCTGGGGACAGGGCCCACGAGCAGTACTTC. This encodes CASSPGDRAHEQYF. This sequence joins TRBV27 and TRBJ2-7; 9 bases match TRBD1. The germline V gene has CDR1 MNHEY and CDR2 SMNVEV (reference sequence). The CDR3 runs to 14 residues. V was clipped by 5 bases and J by 5 bases; unmatched bases: 7.

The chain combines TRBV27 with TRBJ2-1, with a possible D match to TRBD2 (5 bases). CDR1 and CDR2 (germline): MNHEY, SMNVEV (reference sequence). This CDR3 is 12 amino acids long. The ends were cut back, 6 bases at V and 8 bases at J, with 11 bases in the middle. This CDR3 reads CASRNGVHEQFF. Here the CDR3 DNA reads TGTGCCAGCAGAAACGGGGTCCATGAGCAGTTCTTC.